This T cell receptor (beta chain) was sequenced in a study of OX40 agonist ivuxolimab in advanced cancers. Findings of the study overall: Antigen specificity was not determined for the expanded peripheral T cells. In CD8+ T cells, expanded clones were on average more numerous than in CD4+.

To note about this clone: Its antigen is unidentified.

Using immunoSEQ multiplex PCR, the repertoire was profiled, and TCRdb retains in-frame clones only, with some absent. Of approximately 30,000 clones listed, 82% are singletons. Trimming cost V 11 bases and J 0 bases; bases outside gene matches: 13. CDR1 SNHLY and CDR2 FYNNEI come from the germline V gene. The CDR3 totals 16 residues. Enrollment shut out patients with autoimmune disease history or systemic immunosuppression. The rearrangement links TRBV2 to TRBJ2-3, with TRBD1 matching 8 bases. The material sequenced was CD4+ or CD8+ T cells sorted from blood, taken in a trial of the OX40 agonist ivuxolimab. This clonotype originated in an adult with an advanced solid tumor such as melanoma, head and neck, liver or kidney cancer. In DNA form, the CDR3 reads TGTGCCTGCGGGACAGGACAATTTGCTAGCACAGATACGCAGTATTTT. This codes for CACGTGQFASTDTQYF.